This T cell receptor beta chain was documented in a study of CD8+ T cells in alopecia areata. After isolation, RNA underwent reverse transcription to generate cDNA as the sequencing template. The protocol was immunoSEQ multiplex PCR, while the TCRdb copy is restricted to in-frame clones and leaves out a portion. Among 150,000 to 200,000 clones listed, roughly 60% were seen once. The treatment was: oral pan-JAK inhibitor, 5-10 mg twice daily. Between the trimmed V and J ends, which lost 4 bases and 2 bases, there was a span of 10 bases. The CDR3 runs 14 residues. Germline assignment: CDR1 SNHLY and CDR2 FYNNEI.

The TCR was taken from a human donor with alopecia areata. V is TRBV2 and J is TRBJ2-3; D possibly matches TRBD1 or TRBD2 (5 bases each). The sample was CD4+ T cells sorted from blood, taken between weeks 55 and 65, from a patient treated with tofacitinib. CDR3 in amino acids: CASSVRGDTDTQYF. The CDR3 coding sequence is TGTGCCAGCAGTGTGAGAGGGGACACAGATACGCAGTATTTT.